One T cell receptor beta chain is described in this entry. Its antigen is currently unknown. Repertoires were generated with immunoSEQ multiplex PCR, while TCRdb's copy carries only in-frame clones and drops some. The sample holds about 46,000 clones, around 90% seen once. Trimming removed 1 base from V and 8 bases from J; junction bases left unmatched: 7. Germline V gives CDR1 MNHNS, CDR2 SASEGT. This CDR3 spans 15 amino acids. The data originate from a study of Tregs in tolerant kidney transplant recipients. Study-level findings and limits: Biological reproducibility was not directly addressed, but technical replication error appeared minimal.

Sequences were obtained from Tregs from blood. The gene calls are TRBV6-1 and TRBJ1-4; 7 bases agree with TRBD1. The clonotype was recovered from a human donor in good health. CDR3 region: CASSEDRGAGEKLFF. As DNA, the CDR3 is TGTGCCAGCAGTGAAGACAGGGGCGCGGGGGAAAAACTGTTTTTT.